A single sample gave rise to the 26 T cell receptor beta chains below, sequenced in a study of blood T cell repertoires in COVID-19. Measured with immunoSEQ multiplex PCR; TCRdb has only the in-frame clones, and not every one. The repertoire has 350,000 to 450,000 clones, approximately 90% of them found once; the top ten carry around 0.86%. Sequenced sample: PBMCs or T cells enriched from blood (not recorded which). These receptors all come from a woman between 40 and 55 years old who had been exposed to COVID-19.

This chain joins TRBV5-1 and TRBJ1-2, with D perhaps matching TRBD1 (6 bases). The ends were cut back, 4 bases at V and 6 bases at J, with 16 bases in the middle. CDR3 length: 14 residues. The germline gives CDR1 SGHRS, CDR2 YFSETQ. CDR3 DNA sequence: TGCGCCAGCAGCCCAATGACAGGTCCAGATGGCTACACCTTC. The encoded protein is CASSPMTGPDGYTF.

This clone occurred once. This CDR3 reads CASSLGRTGNTIYF. The CDR3 DNA follows: TGTGCCAGCAGTTTAGGGAGGACTGGAAACACCATATATTTT. The gene calls are TRBV27 and TRBJ1-3; D uncertain. Trimming shortened V by 2 bases and J by 2 bases, and 7 bases separated the two germline ends. The germline CDR1 and CDR2 sequences are MNHEY and SMNVEV (reference sequence). The CDR3 length is 14 residues.

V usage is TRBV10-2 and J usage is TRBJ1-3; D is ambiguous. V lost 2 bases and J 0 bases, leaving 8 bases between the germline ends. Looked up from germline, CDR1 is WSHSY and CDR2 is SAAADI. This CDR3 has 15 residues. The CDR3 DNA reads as TGCGCCAGCAGTGAGAACCCAGACTCTGGAAACACCATATATTTT. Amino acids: CASSENPDSGNTIYF.

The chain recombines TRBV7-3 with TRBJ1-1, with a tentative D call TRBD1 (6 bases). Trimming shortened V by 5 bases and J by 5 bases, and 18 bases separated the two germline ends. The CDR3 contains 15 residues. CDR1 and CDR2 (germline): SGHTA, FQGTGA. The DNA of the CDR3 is TGTGCCAGCAGCCGAGGTCCAGGGGTCGGGACTGAAGCTTTCTTT. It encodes CASSRGPGVGTEAFF.

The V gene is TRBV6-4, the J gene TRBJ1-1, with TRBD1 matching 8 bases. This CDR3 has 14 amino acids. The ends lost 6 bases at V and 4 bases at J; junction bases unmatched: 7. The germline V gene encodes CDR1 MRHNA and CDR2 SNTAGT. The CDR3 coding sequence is TGTGCCAGCAGCGCGACAGGGGTTGGCACTGAAGCTTTCTTT. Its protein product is CASSATGVGTEAFF.

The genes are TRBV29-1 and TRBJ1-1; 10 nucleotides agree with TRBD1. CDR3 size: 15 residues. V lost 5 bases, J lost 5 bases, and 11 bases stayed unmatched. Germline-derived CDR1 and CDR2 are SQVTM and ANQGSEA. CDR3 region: CSVPGQGISTTEAFF. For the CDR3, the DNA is TGCAGCGTTCCGGGACAGGGGATATCAACGACTGAAGCTTTCTTT.

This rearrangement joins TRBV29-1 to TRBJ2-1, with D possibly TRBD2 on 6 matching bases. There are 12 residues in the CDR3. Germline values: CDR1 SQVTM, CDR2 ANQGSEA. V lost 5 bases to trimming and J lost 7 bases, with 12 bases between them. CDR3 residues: CSVLAGGNEQFF. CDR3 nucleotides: TGCAGCGTTCTGGCCGGGGGAAATGAGCAGTTCTTC.

Written as DNA, the CDR3 is TGTGCCAGCAGTTTCCGGCAGGGCTTTGAGGCTTTCTTT. It yields the protein CASSFRQGFEAFF. The V and J genes are TRBV27 and TRBJ1-1; D possibly corresponds to TRBD1 (5 bases). The CDR3 is 13 amino acids. CDR1 and CDR2 from the germline V gene are MNHEY and SMNVEV (reference sequence). V was cut by 3 bases and J by 11 bases, with 16 bases left in between.

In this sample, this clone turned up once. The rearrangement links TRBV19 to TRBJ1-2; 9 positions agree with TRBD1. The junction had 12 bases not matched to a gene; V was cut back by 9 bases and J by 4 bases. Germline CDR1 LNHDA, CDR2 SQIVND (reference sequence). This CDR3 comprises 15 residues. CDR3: CASYSPGQGIYGYTF. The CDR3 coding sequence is TGTGCCAGCTACAGCCCGGGACAGGGAATCTATGGCTACACCTTC.

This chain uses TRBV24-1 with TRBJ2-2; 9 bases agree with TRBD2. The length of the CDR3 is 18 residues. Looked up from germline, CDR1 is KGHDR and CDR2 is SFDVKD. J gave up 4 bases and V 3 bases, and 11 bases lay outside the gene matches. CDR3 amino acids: CATSDASGIQVGTGELFF. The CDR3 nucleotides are TGTGCCACCAGTGATGCTAGCGGGATACAGGTCGGCACCGGGGAGCTGTTTTTT.

CDR3 protein: CASSPPGQSVGELFF. CDR3 bases: TGTGCCAGCAGCCCACCGGGACAGTCGGTCGGGGAGCTGTTTTTT. This sequence joins TRBV5-6 and TRBJ2-2; 7 bases are a match to TRBD1. Trimming cost V 4 bases and J 7 bases; bases outside gene matches: 10. CDR3 length equals 15 residues. Germline V gene sequence: CDR1 SGHDT, CDR2 YYEEEE.

This CDR3 reads CASSHGQGYGYTF. The CDR3 DNA is TGCGCCAGCAGCCACGGCCAGGGGTATGGCTACACCTTC. The rearrangement uses TRBV4-1 and TRBJ1-2; D possibly corresponds to TRBD1 (6 bases). This CDR3 has 13 amino acids. The germline V gene encodes CDR1 MGHRA and CDR2 YSYEKL. Deletions cut 3 bases from V and 5 bases from J, with 10 bases between.

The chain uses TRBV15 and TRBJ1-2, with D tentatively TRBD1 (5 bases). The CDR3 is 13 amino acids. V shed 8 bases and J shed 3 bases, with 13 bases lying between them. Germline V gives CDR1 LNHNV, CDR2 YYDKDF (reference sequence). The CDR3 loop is CATSTWGDYGYTF. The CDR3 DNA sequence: TGTGCCACCTCAACCTGGGGGGACTATGGCTACACCTTC.

The CDR3 is CASSPISPFAGTGNTEAFF. For the CDR3, the DNA is TGTGCCAGCAGCCCGATATCCCCCTTCGCCGGGACAGGGAACACTGAAGCTTTCTTT. The chain combines TRBV7-8 with TRBJ1-1; 8 bases line up with TRBD1. Germline trimming cut 5 bases from V and 1 base from J; bases unmatched to any gene: 18. The CDR3 consists of 19 residues. Germline V gives CDR1 SGHVS, CDR2 FQNEAQ.

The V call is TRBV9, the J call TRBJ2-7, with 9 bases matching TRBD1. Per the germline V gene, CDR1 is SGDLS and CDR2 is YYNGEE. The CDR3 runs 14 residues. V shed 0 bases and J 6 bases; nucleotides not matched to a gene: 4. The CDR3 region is CASSVEPQGAEQYF. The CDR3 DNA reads TGTGCCAGCAGCGTAGAGCCACAGGGGGCCGAGCAGTACTTC.

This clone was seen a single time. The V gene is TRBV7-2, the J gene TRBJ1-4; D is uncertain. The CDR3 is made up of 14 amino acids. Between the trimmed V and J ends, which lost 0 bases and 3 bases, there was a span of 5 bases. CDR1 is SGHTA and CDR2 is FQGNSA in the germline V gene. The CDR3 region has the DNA TGTGCCAGCAGCTTAGCGCGCTCTAATGAAAAACTGTTTTTT. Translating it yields CASSLARSNEKLFF.

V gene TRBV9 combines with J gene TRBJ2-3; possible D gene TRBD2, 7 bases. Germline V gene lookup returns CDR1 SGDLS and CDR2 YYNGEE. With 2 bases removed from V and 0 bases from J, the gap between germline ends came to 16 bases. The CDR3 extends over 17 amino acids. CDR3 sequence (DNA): TGTGCCAGCAGCGTGGCTTGGGGGCGGGGGAGCACAGATACGCAGTATTTT. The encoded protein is CASSVAWGRGSTDTQYF.

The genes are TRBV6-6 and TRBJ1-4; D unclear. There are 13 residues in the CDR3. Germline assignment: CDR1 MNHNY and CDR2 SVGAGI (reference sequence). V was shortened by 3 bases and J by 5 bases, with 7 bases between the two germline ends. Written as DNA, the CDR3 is TGTGCCAGCAGTTATGCAGAAAATGAAAAACTGTTTTTT. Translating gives CASSYAENEKLFF.

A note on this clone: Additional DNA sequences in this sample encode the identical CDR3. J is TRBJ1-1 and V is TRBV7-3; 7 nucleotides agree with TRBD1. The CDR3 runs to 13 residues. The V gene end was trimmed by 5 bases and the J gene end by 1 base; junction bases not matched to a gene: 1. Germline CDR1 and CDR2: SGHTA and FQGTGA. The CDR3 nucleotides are TGTGCCAGCAGCCGACAGGGGAACACTGAAGCTTTCTTT. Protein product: CASSRQGNTEAFF.

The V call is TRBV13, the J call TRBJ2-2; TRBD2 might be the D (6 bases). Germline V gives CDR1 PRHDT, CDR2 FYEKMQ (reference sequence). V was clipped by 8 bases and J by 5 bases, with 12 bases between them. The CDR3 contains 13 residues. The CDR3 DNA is TGTGCCAGCCGGAGGGCCCGAACCGGGGAGCTGTTTTTT. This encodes CASRRARTGELFF.

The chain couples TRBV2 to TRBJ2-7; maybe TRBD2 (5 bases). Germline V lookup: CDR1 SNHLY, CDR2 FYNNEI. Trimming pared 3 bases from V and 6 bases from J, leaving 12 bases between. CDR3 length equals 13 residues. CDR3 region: CASSEEVSGEQYF. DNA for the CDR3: TGTGCCAGCAGTGAGGAGGTATCTGGCGAGCAGTACTTC.

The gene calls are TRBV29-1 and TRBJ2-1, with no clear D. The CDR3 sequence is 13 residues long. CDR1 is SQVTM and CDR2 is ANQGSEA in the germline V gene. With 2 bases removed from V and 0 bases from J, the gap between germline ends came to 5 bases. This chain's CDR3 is CSVESSSYNEQFF. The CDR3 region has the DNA TGCAGCGTTGAATCGAGCTCCTACAATGAGCAGTTCTTC.

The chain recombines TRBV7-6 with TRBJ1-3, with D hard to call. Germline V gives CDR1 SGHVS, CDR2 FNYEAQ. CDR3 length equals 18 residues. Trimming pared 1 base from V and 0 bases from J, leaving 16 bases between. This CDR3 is CASSLGSRGPSSGNTIYF. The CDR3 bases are TGTGCCAGCAGCTTAGGTTCAAGAGGCCCGAGCTCTGGAAACACCATATATTTT. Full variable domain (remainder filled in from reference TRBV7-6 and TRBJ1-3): GAGVSQSPRYKVTKRGQDVALRCDPISGHVSLYWYRQALGQGPEFLTYFNYEAQQDKSGLPNDRFSAERPEGSISTLTIQRTEQRDSAMYRCASSLGSRGPSSGNTIYFGEGSWLTVV.

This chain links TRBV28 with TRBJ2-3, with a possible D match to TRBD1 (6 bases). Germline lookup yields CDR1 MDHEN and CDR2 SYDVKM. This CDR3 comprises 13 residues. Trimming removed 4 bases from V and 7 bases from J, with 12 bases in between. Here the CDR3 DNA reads TGTGCCAGCAGTTCGCGTCAGGGGTATACGCAGTATTTT. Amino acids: CASSSRQGYTQYF.

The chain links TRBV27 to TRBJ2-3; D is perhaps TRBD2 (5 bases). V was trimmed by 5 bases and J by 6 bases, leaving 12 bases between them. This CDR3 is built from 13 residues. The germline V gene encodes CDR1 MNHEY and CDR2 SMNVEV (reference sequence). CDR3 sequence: CASSPATRDTQYF. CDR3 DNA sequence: TGTGCCAGCAGTCCCGCTACTAGGGATACGCAGTATTTT.

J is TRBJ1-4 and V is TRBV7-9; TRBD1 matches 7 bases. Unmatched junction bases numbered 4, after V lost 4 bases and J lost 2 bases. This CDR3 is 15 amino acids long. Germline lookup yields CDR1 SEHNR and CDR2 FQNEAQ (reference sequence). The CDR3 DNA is TGTGCCAGCAGCTCGGGACAGTTGACTAATGAAAAACTGTTTTTT. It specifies CASSSGQLTNEKLFF. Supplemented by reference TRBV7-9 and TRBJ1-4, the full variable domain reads DTGVSQNPRHKITKRGQNVTFRCDPISEHNRLYWYRQTLGQGPEFLTYFQNEAQLEKSRLLSDRFSAERPKGSFSTLEIQRTEQGDSAMYLCASSSGQLTNEKLFFGSGTQLSVL.